This note documents a single T cell receptor beta chain sequence. Its specificity is not known. The data derive from a study of T cell responses to AZD1222 COVID-19 vaccine. Points from the study as a whole: CD4 TCRs covered the whole spike, strongest at regions 160-218 and 743-854. Targeting of unmutated variant regions was reportedly seen in nearly half of spike-specific TCRs. Donors, mostly white British, included more females; clonal diversity was possibly underestimated.

Libraries were prepared by immunoSEQ multiplex PCR; TCRdb keeps only in-frame clonotypes and omits some of them. The sample yields about 140,000 clones, of which the top ten take up 2% to 2.5%. CDR3 length: 13 amino acids. Trimming took 5 bases from V and 0 from J, leaving 7 bases between them. Germline CDR1 is MNHEY and CDR2 is SVGAGI. V usage is TRBV6-5 and J usage is TRBJ1-1; tentative D call: TRBD1 (5 bases). Sample: peripheral blood. This receptor was taken from an adult in good health. CDR3: CASSLDMNTEAFF. For the CDR3, the DNA is TGTGCCAGCAGTCTGGACATGAACACTGAAGCTTTCTTT.